This T cell receptor beta chain was profiled in a study of T-cell memory formation after mild COVID-19. Whole-study context: TCR clusters were mostly donor specific. Overall study results and limits: The study detected some responding clones in pre-infection memory, suggesting cross-reactive memory joined. Contracting CD4+ clones sat mainly in CM and EM; CD8+ in EMRA.

As to this clonotype: Its antigen is unidentified.

Constant-segment primers and 5'RACE yielded cDNA libraries for TCR alpha and TCR beta, each carrying sample barcodes and UMIs. Via MiXCR, TCRdb re-called the 5' RACE reads, giving one row per CDR3 protein. The table has 250,000 to 300,000 distinct CDR3 sequences, more than 15% seen once. The sequenced sample consisted of PBMCs or a T cell subset sorted from them (not recorded which). The receptor's source is a man aged 18 to 30 who had mild COVID-19 (a few samples of this study predate the infection). Cell type and time point are not known.

CDR3 DNA: TGTGCCAGCTCACCCAACAGGGTTCTTTCTGGGGCCAACGTCCTGACTTTC. Translating it yields CASSPNRVLSGANVLTF. The rearrangement links TRBV18 to TRBJ2-6; possible D gene TRBD1, 6 bases. CDR3 size: 17 residues. The germline V gene encodes CDR1 KGHSH and CDR2 LQKENI. The germline V and J ends were trimmed by 3 bases and 1 base, with 13 bases remaining between them.